Reported below is one T cell receptor beta chain. The data derive from a study of shared clonotypes between healthy human individuals. Donors had no recently reported acute infections or vaccinations and were HIV-negative. Caucasian adults residing in Nashville, Tennessee made up all the donors. Memory CD4+ cells were the fraction left after CD45RA+ naive selection. The CDR3 is 13 residues long. V dropped 6 bases and J dropped 1; count of bases not matched to a gene: 2. Germline CDR1 reads SGHRS; CDR2 reads YFSETQ. The test was conducted at deep level. Sequenced by immunoSEQ multiplex PCR; TCRdb stores in-frame clones only, minus some. Altogether 2 million to 2.5 million clones are present, approximately 94% being singletons, with the ten largest covering 0.1% to 0.15%.

This clonotype was obtained from a man between 18 and 29 years old in good health. This chain connects TRBV5-1 to TRBJ2-3, with 7 bases fitting TRBD2. Sequencing input: naive CD4+ T cells sorted from blood. Subset noted: CD45RA+ positively selected. The CDR3 nucleotides are TGCGCCAGCAAGCGGGGTGGCACAGATACGCAGTATTTT. It encodes CASKRGGTDTQYF.